Below, one T cell receptor beta chain is given with its context. The V gene lost 5 bases and the J gene lost 3 bases, with 11 bases spanning the gap. The CDR3 sequence is 13 residues long. Germline V lookup: CDR1 SGHAT, CDR2 FQDESV (reference sequence). How the authors handled the data: For nucleated cells, counts were estimated from reference gene primer amplification. The repertoire was sequenced with immunoSEQ multiplex PCR; TCRdb's copy has only in-frame clones and lacks some. Clonal size and the V and J genes are those of that table, whereas D and trimming came from the DNA. The table shows about 130,000 clones, with roughly 72% occurring only once. The data derive from a study of blood T cell repertoires in COVID-19. Study-level background: The origin of the acute and convalescent COVID-19 samples was the United States, Italy and Spain.

During active infection, Seattle patients enrolled and were then monitored through disease. The chain has TRBV11-1 and TRBJ2-7, with D possibly TRBD1 on 5 matching bases. Sequenced input: peripheral blood. This clonotype originated in a man aged 80 or over with COVID-19, enrolled during active disease. In DNA, the CDR3 is TGTGCCAGCAGCCTGAGCAGGGACTACGAGCAGTACTTC. Protein product: CASSLSRDYEQYF.